The present T cell receptor beta chain was sequenced within a study of neurological immune-mediated disorders. Synthesis of cDNA was performed by 5'RACE using 10-nucleotide random UMIs. MiXCR, applied by TCRdb to the 5' RACE reads, yields one record per CDR3 protein. The table lists tens of thousands of distinct CDR3 sequences, roughly 10% of them singletons, with around 7% in the top ten. Time point reported: longitudinal time-point 1 (baseline). Source material was 2 million unsorted PBMCs, stored at -80 °C in RNAlater. Study results and caveats: Private repertoires in all groups were suggested, as expanded clones shared no CDR3 amino acid sequences across subjects.

This clonotype was counted ten times or more. Antigen unknown. V was clipped by 6 bases and J by 2 bases, with 11 bases between them. Per the germline V gene, CDR1 is LGHDT and CDR2 is YNNKEL (reference sequence). The CDR3 sequence is 14 residues long. The sequence was collected from a male donor with HTLV-1-associated myelopathy (HAM/TSP). Sequencing was carried out using PBMCs. V usage is TRBV3-1 and J usage is TRBJ1-5; D gene ambiguous. CDR3 nucleotides: TGTGCCAGCAGTCTGGGGAGTGGCAATCAGCCCCAGCATTTT. This gives the protein CASSLGSGNQPQHF.